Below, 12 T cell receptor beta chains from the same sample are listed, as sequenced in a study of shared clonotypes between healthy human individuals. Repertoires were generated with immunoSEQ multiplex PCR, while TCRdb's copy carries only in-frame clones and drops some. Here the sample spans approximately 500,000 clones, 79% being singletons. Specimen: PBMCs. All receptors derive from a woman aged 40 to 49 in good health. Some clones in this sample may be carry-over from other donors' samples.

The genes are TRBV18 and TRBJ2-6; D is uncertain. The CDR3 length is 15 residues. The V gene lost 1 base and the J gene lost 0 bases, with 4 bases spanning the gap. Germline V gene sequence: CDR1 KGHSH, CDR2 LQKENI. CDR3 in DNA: TGTGCCAGCTCACCACTGGTCTCTGGGGCCAACGTCCTGACTTTC. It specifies CASSPLVSGANVLTF.

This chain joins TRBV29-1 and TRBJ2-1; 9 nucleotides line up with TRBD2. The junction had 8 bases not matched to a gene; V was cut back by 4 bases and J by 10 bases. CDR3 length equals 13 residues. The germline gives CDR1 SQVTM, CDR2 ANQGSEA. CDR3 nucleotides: TGCAGCGTTGGGGGTAGCGGGAGCAGGGAGCAGTTCTTC. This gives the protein CSVGGSGSREQFF.

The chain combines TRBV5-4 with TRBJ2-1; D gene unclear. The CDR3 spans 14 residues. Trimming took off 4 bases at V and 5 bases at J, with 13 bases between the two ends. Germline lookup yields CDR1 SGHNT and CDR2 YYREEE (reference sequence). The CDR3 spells CASSPRSPDNEQFF. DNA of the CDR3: TGTGCCAGCAGCCCCCGATCGCCCGACAATGAGCAGTTCTTC.

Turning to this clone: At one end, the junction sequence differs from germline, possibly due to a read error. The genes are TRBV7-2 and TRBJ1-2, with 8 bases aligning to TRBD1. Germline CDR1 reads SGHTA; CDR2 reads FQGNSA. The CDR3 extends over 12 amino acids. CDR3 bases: TGTGCCAGCAGCCCGACAGGGGCGCTTGGGGCTTTC. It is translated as CASSPTGALGAF.

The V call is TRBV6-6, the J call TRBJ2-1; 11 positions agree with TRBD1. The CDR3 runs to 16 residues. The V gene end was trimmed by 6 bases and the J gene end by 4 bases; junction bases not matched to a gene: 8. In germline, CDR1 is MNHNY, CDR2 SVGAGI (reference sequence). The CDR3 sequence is CASRERTGGVYNEQFF. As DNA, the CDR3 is TGTGCCAGCAGGGAAAGGACAGGGGGCGTTTACAATGAGCAGTTCTTC.

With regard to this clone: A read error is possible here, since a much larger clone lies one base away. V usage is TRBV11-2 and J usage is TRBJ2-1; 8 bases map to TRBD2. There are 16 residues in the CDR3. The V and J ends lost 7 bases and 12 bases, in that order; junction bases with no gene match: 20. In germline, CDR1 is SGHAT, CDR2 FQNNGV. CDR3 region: CASTSVSAGGRDGQFF. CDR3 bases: TGTGCCAGCACCTCAGTTTCGGCGGGAGGAAGGGATGGGCAGTTCTTC. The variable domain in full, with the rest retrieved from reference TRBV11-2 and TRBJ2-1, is EAGVAQSPRYKIIEKRQSVAFWCNPISGHATLYWYQQILGQGPKLLIQFQNNGVVDDSQLPKDRFSAERLKGVDSTLKIQPAKLEDSAVYLCASTSVSAGGRDGQFFGPGTRLTVL.

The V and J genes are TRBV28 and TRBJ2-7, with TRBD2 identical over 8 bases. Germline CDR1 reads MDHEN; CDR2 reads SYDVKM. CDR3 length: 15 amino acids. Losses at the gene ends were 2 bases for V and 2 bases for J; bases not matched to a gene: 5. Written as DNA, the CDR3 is TGTGCCAGCAGTTTAGAGCGGGAGTTACCCTACGAGCAGTACTTC. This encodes CASSLERELPYEQYF.

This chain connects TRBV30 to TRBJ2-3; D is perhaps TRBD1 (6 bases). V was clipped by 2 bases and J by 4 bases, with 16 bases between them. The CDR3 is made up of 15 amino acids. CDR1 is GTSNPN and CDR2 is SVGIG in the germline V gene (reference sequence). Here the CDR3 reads CAWSYSGVGPDTQYF. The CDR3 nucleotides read TGTGCCTGGAGTTATTCAGGGGTTGGCCCAGATACGCAGTATTTT.

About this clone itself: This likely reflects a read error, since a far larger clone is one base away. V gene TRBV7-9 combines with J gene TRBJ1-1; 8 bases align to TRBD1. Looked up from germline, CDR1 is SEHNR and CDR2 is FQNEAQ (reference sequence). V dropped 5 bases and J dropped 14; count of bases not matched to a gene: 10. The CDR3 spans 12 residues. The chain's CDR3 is CASSPGRGQWFF. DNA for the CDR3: TGTGCCAGCAGCCCGGGCAGGGGGCAATGGTTCTTT.

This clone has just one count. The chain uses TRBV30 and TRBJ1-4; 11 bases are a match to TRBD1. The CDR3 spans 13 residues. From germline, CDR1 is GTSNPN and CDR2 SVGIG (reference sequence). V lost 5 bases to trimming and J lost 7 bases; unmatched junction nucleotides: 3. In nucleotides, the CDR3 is TGTGCCTGGGGGGGACAGGGGGTTGAAAAACTGTTTTTT. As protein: CAWGGQGVEKLFF.

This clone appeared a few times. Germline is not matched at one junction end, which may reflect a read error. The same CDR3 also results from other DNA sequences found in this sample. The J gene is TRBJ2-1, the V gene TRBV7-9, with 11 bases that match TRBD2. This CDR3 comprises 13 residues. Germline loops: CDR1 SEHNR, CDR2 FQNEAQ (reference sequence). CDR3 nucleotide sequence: TGTGCCAGCACCTTAGCGGGAGGGAATGAGCAGTTCTTC. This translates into CASTLAGGNEQFF. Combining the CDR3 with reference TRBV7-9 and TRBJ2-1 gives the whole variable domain DTGVSQNPRHKITKRGQNVTFRCDPISEHNRLYWYRQTLGQGPEFLTYFQNEAQLEKSRLLSDRFSAERPKGSFSTLEIQRTEQGDSAMYLCASTLAGGNEQFFGPGTRLTVL.

The CDR3 coding sequence is TGTGCCAGCAGCTTCACCGGACCCGACGGGCAGTACTTC. Translation: CASSFTGPDGQYF. This chain uses TRBV11-2 with TRBJ2-7; D call uncertain. V was clipped by 3 bases and J by 9 bases, with 15 bases between them. This CDR3 is built from 13 residues. Germline CDR1 and CDR2: SGHAT and FQNNGV.